Here is one T cell receptor (beta chain) with its context. Its binding antigen is unknown. No base quality values were provided; no much bigger clone lies one nucleotide off. Counted from cysteine to phenylalanine, this CDR3 has 17 amino acids. Only the CDR3 part of the read is kept: 51 bases, read in frame from the first base. Via the germline V gene, CDR1 is MGHRA and CDR2 YSYEKL. The V and J ends are trimmed by 1 base and 0 bases, leaving 15 bases between them. The library was obtained by the immunoSEQ multiplex PCR assay. Processing in the source paper ran as follows. A statistical classification framework was built to diagnose cytomegalovirus status from the catalog of TCR beta chain sequences. This immuneACCESS table, as held by TCRdb, lists in-frame sequences with V and J called but not all clones. Of the missing ones, under half trace to an unresolved V gene in checked studies; the others have no known cause. V, J and clone size derive from that table, while D and trimming were established from the DNA sequence. This sample lists roughly 250,000 clones; 90% were detected once. In total, the top ten clones hold 0.37% of the sample.

This sample is part of a study of cytomegalovirus exposure and HLA in healthy donors (dated by TCRdb to about 2017). About the study as a whole: According to a later analysis, the roughly 120 validation repertoires were produced on the same platform as the 680 or so repertoires of the first cohort. The aim of the study was to test whether cataloging public T cell receptors could identify signatures of past pathogen exposure. Along with the approximately 700-subject first cohort, a separate validation cohort of over 90 different subjects was used. To predict cytomegalovirus infection status, the study combined high-throughput TCR immunosequencing, statistical association of individual TCRs with disease status, and machine learning.

Separate from the approximately 700-subject first cohort, the validation cohort of roughly 110 subjects was the group to which the donors belonged. Results and caveats for the whole study, not just this receptor: The authors suggested that the approach could potentially be generalized to other disease states and immunological phenotypes. All 120 or so repertoires were used to score co-occurrence in the validation cohort in a later analysis, because that analysis had no HLA typing for the cohort. Across donors, most TCR sequences were observed very rarely, whereas some public TCRs were present in many individuals. In vitro tests confirmed that a few of the cytomegalovirus-associated TCR beta chains recognize cytomegalovirus antigens. A later analysis found that TCRs clustered in the first cohort also tended to co-occur in the approximately 120 validation repertoires, with roughly 95% of cluster scores above 0. In both the original and validation cohorts, the classifier was reported to diagnose cytomegalovirus status with high specificity and sensitivity. In the study, around 150 TCR beta chains were listed as associated with cytomegalovirus.

The TCR comes from a woman under 30 in good health and CMV-seronegative. The chain uses TRBV4-1 and TRBJ1-1; perhaps TRBD1 is the D gene, with 6 bases matching. The sequenced sample was PBMCs. The DNA reads as follows: TGCGCCAGCAGCCAAGCGCGGACAGAAGTCATGAACACTGAAGCTTTCTTT. It is translated as CASSQARTEVMNTEAFF.